The next 25 T cell receptor beta chains were all read from a single sample in a study of PD-1 blockade in classical Hodgkin lymphoma. TCRdb's copy holds only in-frame clones and misses some; the assay was immunoSEQ multiplex PCR. The sample lists approximately 80,000 clones; about nine tenths were seen once. All trial patients relapsed after autologous stem cell transplantation. The sequencing here drew on peripheral blood mononuclear cells (PBMCs), taken at baseline. The receptors shown here come from a human donor with classical Hodgkin lymphoma.

The chain carries TRBV19 and TRBJ1-3; D unclear. The length of the CDR3 is 10 residues. Germline lookup yields CDR1 LNHDA and CDR2 SQIVND (reference sequence). CDR3 DNA: TGTGCTTCCTCCGGAAACACCATATATTTT. The encoded protein is CASSGNTIYF. Together with reference TRBV19 and TRBJ1-3, the CDR3 gives the full variable domain: DGGITQSPKYLFRKEGQNVTLSCEQNLNHDAMYWYRQDPGQGLRLIYYSQIVNDFQKGDIAEGYSVSREKKESFPLTVTSAQKNPTAFYLCASSGNTIYFGEGSWLTVV.

The J gene is TRBJ2-2, the V gene TRBV11-2; 9 nucleotides agree with TRBD1. Trimming removed 2 bases from V and 6 bases from J; junction bases left unmatched: 7. Germline V gene data show CDR1 as SGHAT and CDR2 as FQNNGV. The CDR3 consists of 16 residues. CDR3 region: CASSLLMRQGAGELFF. The CDR3 DNA reads as TGTGCCAGCAGCTTATTGATGAGACAGGGGGCCGGGGAGCTGTTTTTT.

The chain is built from TRBV7-8 and TRBJ2-7; 7 nucleotides match TRBD2. This CDR3 has 15 residues. The germline CDR1 and CDR2 sequences are SGHVS and FQNEAQ. V lost 4 bases, J lost 2 bases, and 8 bases stayed unmatched. CDR3 sequence (DNA): TGTGCCAGCAGCTCTCAGAGCGGGGATCCCTACGAGCAGTACTTC. This gives the protein CASSSQSGDPYEQYF.

This clone was seen a handful of times. The chain uses TRBV7-9 and TRBJ2-5; D call uncertain. Per the germline V gene, CDR1 is SEHNR and CDR2 is FQNEAQ (reference sequence). The CDR3 covers 16 residues. Trimming cost V 1 base and J 5 bases, with 17 bases left between them. CDR3 region: CASSLGSGSLGETQYF. In DNA, the CDR3 is TGTGCCAGCAGCTTAGGATCCGGGTCGTTGGGTGAGACCCAGTACTTC.

This clone was detected once. This sequence joins TRBV5-1 and TRBJ1-1; D uncertain. Trimming removed 0 bases at V and 0 bases at J, with 12 bases between. CDR1 SGHRS and CDR2 YFSETQ come from the germline V gene. The CDR3 sequence is 16 residues long. This CDR3 is CASSLDYTSLNTEAFF. The CDR3 DNA reads as TGCGCCAGCAGCTTGGATTATACGAGCCTGAACACTGAAGCTTTCTTT.

CDR3 in DNA: TGTGCCAGCAGCACACAGGGCCGGGTCAACACTGAAGCTTTCTTT. It specifies CASSTQGRVNTEAFF. This rearrangement joins TRBV6-1 to TRBJ1-1, with D perhaps matching TRBD1 (6 bases). V was cut by 6 bases and J by 2 bases, with 16 bases left in between. The CDR3 contains 15 residues. The germline gives CDR1 MNHNS, CDR2 SASEGT.

This clone was counted only a few times. The rearrangement joins TRBV9 to TRBJ1-1; unclear D gene. CDR1 and CDR2 (germline): SGDLS, YYNGEE. This CDR3 region has 16 residues. Trimming took off 5 bases at V and 1 base at J, with 18 bases between the two ends. CDR3 residues: CASRESRGGGNTEAFF. CDR3 bases: TGTGCCAGCAGAGAGAGTCGGGGTGGTGGGAACACTGAAGCTTTCTTT.

The CDR3 region has the DNA TGTGCCAGCAGTTACGGGCTAGCGGGGTTCAATGAGCAGTTCTTC. Encoded protein: CASSYGLAGFNEQFF. This chain connects TRBV6-5 to TRBJ2-1; 9 positions agree with TRBD2. Germline V CDR1 and CDR2: MNHEY, SVGAGI. The length of the CDR3 is 15 residues. The ends lost 2 bases at V and 6 bases at J; junction bases unmatched: 5.

The V gene is TRBV29-1, the J gene TRBJ2-1, with 12 bases lining up with TRBD2. From germline, CDR1 is SQVTM and CDR2 ANQGSEA. This CDR3 has 15 residues. V trimming: 6 bases; J trimming: 10 bases; junction bases outside the gene matches: 13. CDR3 sequence: CSVQTTSGSLWEQFF. The DNA of the CDR3 is TGCAGCGTCCAGACGACTAGCGGGAGTTTGTGGGAGCAGTTCTTC.

V usage is TRBV5-5 and J usage is TRBJ1-1; 9 nucleotides match TRBD1. Germline V gene sequence: CDR1 SGHKS, CDR2 YYEKEE (reference sequence). V shed 4 bases and J 0 bases; nucleotides not matched to a gene: 10. The CDR3 totals 17 residues. DNA for the CDR3: TGTGCCAGCAGCCCACATACAGGGGGCCCCTTGAACACTGAAGCTTTCTTT. Its translation: CASSPHTGGPLNTEAFF.

This chain connects TRBV19 to TRBJ1-5; D is unclear. This CDR3 comprises 16 residues. V lost 5 bases to trimming and J lost 0 bases, with 14 bases between them. Germline CDR1 LNHDA, CDR2 SQIVND (reference sequence). CDR3 nucleotides: TGTGCCAGTAGTCGAACAGACATCTATAGCAATCAGCCCCAGCATTTT. This encodes CASSRTDIYSNQPQHF. Supplemented by reference TRBV19 and TRBJ1-5, the full variable domain reads DGGITQSPKYLFRKEGQNVTLSCEQNLNHDAMYWYRQDPGQGLRLIYYSQIVNDFQKGDIAEGYSVSREKKESFPLTVTSAQKNPTAFYLCASSRTDIYSNQPQHFGDGTRLSIL.

V gene TRBV14 combines with J gene TRBJ2-3, with 9 bases identical to TRBD1. Germline assignment: CDR1 SGHDN and CDR2 FVKESK. J lost 3 bases, V lost 1 base, and 5 bases had no gene match. There are 16 residues in the CDR3. This CDR3 reads CASSQVTGGRTDTQYF. For the CDR3, the DNA is TGTGCCAGCAGCCAAGTGACAGGGGGTAGGACAGATACGCAGTATTTT. Drawing the rest from reference TRBV14 and TRBJ2-3, the complete variable domain is EAGVTQFPSHSVIEKGQTVTLRCDPISGHDNLYWYRRVMGKEIKFLLHFVKESKQDESGMPNNRFLAERTGGTYSTLKVQPAELEDSGVYFCASSQVTGGRTDTQYFGPGTRLTVL.

The chain couples TRBV27 to TRBJ2-7; perhaps TRBD1 as D (5 bases). CDR1 and CDR2 (germline): MNHEY, SMNVEV (reference sequence). The CDR3 contains 13 residues. Trimming left V 6 bases short and J 1 base short, with 10 bases between. Here the CDR3 reads CASSLRQSYEQYF. In DNA, the CDR3 is TGTGCCAGCAGCCTCCGACAGTCCTACGAGCAGTACTTC.

The chain is built from TRBV11-2 and TRBJ1-1, with a possible D match to TRBD1 (5 bases). This CDR3 has 14 residues. Between the trimmed V and J ends, which lost 1 base and 3 bases, there was a span of 9 bases. Germline CDR1 SGHAT, CDR2 FQNNGV. The CDR3 region is CASSLGGAYTEAFF. As DNA, the CDR3 is TGTGCCAGCAGCTTAGGAGGGGCCTACACTGAAGCTTTCTTT.

The chain combines TRBV6-5 with TRBJ1-2, with D possibly matching TRBD1 (5 bases). Trimming removed 6 bases at V and 3 bases at J, with 14 bases between. The CDR3 spans 14 residues. Germline lookup yields CDR1 MNHEY and CDR2 SVGAGI. CDR3 residues: CASRPHAGYYGYTF. CDR3 nucleotides: TGTGCCAGCAGGCCTCACGCAGGGTACTATGGCTACACCTTC.

The chain has TRBV15 and TRBJ2-2, with 11 bases identical to TRBD2. Germline trimming cut 1 base from V and 5 bases from J; bases unmatched to any gene: 6. Germline CDR1 reads LNHNV; CDR2 reads YYDKDF (reference sequence). The CDR3 spans 17 residues. Here the CDR3 reads CATSRALSGRVTGELFF. The DNA of the CDR3 is TGTGCCACCAGCAGAGCCCTTAGCGGGAGGGTGACCGGGGAGCTGTTTTTT.

The chain has TRBV6-5 and TRBJ1-4; D gene unclear. CDR3 length: 13 residues. Trimming cost V 7 bases and J 7 bases, with 13 bases left between them. Germline lookup yields CDR1 MNHEY and CDR2 SVGAGI. CDR3 DNA: TGTGCCAGCACAGCAAAATACACTGAAAAACTGTTTTTT. It codes for CASTAKYTEKLFF.

The chain employs TRBV28 and TRBJ1-4; 7 bases agree with TRBD1. CDR3 size: 16 residues. Unmatched junction bases numbered 12, after V lost 5 bases and J lost 6 bases. Germline CDR1 and CDR2: MDHEN and SYDVKM. The CDR3 sequence: CASSPYPTGTDEKLFF. The CDR3 bases are TGTGCCAGCAGTCCTTATCCGACCGGGACAGATGAAAAACTGTTTTTT.

The chain links TRBV15 to TRBJ2-7; 9 nucleotides match TRBD2. The V and J ends lost 6 bases and 2 bases, in that order; junction bases with no gene match: 5. Germline CDR1 is LNHNV and CDR2 is YYDKDF (reference sequence). The CDR3 spans 14 residues. CDR3 bases: TGTGCCACCAGTGCGGCGGGAGGGCCCTACGAGCAGTACTTC. Residues: CATSAAGGPYEQYF.

This clone was detected once. The CDR3 here is CASTQGVTLAGWKTQYF. CDR3 DNA sequence: TGTGCCAGCACGCAGGGGGTTACACTAGCGGGATGGAAGACCCAGTACTTC. V and J are TRBV5-8 and TRBJ2-5; 10 nucleotides agree with TRBD2. Trimming at V came to 6 bases and at J to 6 bases, leaving 17 bases not matched to a gene. CDR1 and CDR2 (germline): SGHTS, YDEGEE. CDR3 length: 17 residues. Combining the CDR3 with reference TRBV5-8 and TRBJ2-5 gives the whole variable domain EAGVTQSPTHLIKTRGQQATLRCSPISGHTSVYWYQQALGLGLQFLLWYDEGEERNRGNFPPRFSGRQFPNYSSELNVNALELEDSALYLCASTQGVTLAGWKTQYFGPGTRLLVL.

The DNA of the CDR3 is TGTGCCAGCAGTTTAGGGCCGAACACTGAAGCTTTCTTT. This sequence encodes CASSLGPNTEAFF. V usage is TRBV27 and J usage is TRBJ1-1; D is uncertain. The germline V gene encodes CDR1 MNHEY and CDR2 SMNVEV (reference sequence). The CDR3 consists of 13 residues. The germline V and J ends were trimmed by 2 bases and 1 base, with 5 bases remaining between them.

The V gene is TRBV28, the J gene TRBJ1-3; D is ambiguous. This CDR3 is 13 amino acids long. CDR1 is MDHEN, CDR2 SYDVKM, per germline. V lost 6 bases to trimming and J lost 3 bases, with 9 bases between them. In DNA, the CDR3 is TGTGCCAGCAGGCTTGGGGTTGGAAACACCATATATTTT. Translation: CASRLGVGNTIYF.

The chain couples TRBV30 to TRBJ2-5; tentative D call: TRBD1 (5 bases). V was cut by 1 base and J by 5 bases, with 8 bases left in between. Germline assignment: CDR1 GTSNPN and CDR2 SVGIG (reference sequence). CDR3 length equals 12 residues. CDR3 in amino acids: CAWSGGTETQYF. In DNA form, the CDR3 reads TGTGCCTGGAGTGGGGGCACGGAGACCCAGTACTTC.

The CDR3 loop is CASSGASPGELFF. The CDR3 nucleotides are TGTGCCAGCAGTGGTGCCTCACCCGGGGAGCTGTTTTTT. The chain has TRBV6-6 and TRBJ2-2; D unclear. Germline values: CDR1 MNHNY, CDR2 SVGAGI (reference sequence). The CDR3 is 13 residues long. V was shortened by 5 bases and J by 6 bases, with 10 bases between the two germline ends.

This clone has only one observation. CDR3 sequence (DNA): TGTGCCAGCAGCAGAGGGGGCGGAGAGACCCAGTACTTC. This codes for CASSRGGGETQYF. This sequence joins TRBV7-9 and TRBJ2-5; 7 bases are a match to TRBD1. This CDR3 has 13 residues. V shed 5 bases, J shed 4 bases, and the junction held 4 bases outside the gene matches. The germline V gene encodes CDR1 SEHNR and CDR2 FQNEAQ (reference sequence).